Listed below are T cell receptor beta chains from one sample, sequenced in a study of blood T cell repertoires in COVID-19. Data came from immunoSEQ multiplex PCR; TCRdb stores just in-frame clones and leaves some out. Of 200,000 to 250,000 clones in the sample, about 93% were seen once. The sequencing input was peripheral blood. The origin of the receptors is a man younger than 40 with COVID-19, enrolled during active disease. Both conserved end residues are trimmed from each CDR3. Clone size is given for some rows only: seen once, a few or many times, or a class if the clone is expanded.

>TRBJ1-6|TRBV4-2|-
ASSPEPGNNSPLH
>TRBJ1-3|TRBV10-2|once
ASRNPGQGSGNTIY
>TRBJ1-6|TRBV27|-
ASSPTDRESPLH
>TRBJ1-1|TRBV5-5|-
ASRPGQLNTEAF
>TRBJ1-2|TRBV19|-
ASSIAGGGPDGYT
>TRBJ1-2|TRBV6-5|-
ASSYSSKGGETGYT
>TRBJ1-1|TRBV19|-
ASSTGQLNTEAF
>TRBJ2-7|TRBV10-3|-
AISEQAVGREQY
>TRBJ1-2|TRBV3-1/TRBV3-2|-
ASSQAGGDYGYT
>TRBJ2-3|TRBV10-1|-
ASSYSRDRGLATQY
>TRBJ1-2|TRBV6-5|-
ASSYTPTGGVYGYT
>TRBJ1-3|TRBV5-5|-
ASSFQGRAISSGNTIY
>TRBJ2-1|TRBV7-2|-
ASSLVRLVLREQF
>TRBJ1-6|TRBV27|-
ASTPSYNSPLH
>TRBJ1-1|TRBV11-2|-
ASSLDHGVTEAF
>TRBJ1-1|TRBV18|few
ASSPQTENTEAF
>TRBJ1-2|TRBV30|few
AWYRDRGRNSYGYT
>TRBJ2-2|TRBV6-1|-
ASSETRWAGVFIGELF
>TRBJ1-6|TRBV18|-
ASSTGTGTGDSPLH
>TRBJ1-1|TRBV5-1|-
ASSLGVQVNTEAF
>TRBJ1-4|TRBV9|few
ASSFSPSRGDEKLF
>TRBJ1-6|TRBV5-4|-
ASSWGQGPYNSPLH